This T cell receptor beta chain was sequenced during a study of identical twins. TCRdb called the 5' RACE reads again in MiXCR, with one record for every CDR3 protein. The data show 520,000 or so distinct CDR3 sequences, 20% to 25% seen once. This CDR3 comprises 11 residues. Germline V gene lookup returns CDR1 SGHTA and CDR2 FQGNSA. Trimming shortened V by 1 base and J by 8 bases, and 4 bases separated the two germline ends. These sequences were also reported in another study, on T cells expressing NK-cell markers.

This chain connects TRBV7-2 to TRBJ2-3; D is ambiguous. The sample consisted of CD4+ T cells sorted from blood. The sequence was obtained from a woman under 30 in good health. The CDR3 coding sequence is TGTGCCAGCAGCTTAGTGGGTACGCAGTATTTT. Translating gives CASSLVGTQYF.